This T cell receptor beta chain is from a study of OX40 agonist ivuxolimab in advanced cancers. Overall study context: Hepatocellular carcinoma, melanoma, renal cell or head and neck cancer affected the dose-escalation patients. Two cutaneous melanoma patients and one hepatocellular carcinoma patient, three in all, had partial responses.

Study-wide points: In the 0.1 to 3.0 mg/kg range, CD4+ and CD8+ blood T cells had expanded clonally by week 6. On average, CD8+ T cells had more expanded clones than CD4+.

The protocol was immunoSEQ multiplex PCR, while the TCRdb copy is restricted to in-frame clones and leaves out a portion. Found here are 100,000 to 150,000 clones, under 95% of them singletons; the top ten hold around 0.84%. Trimming cost V 6 bases and J 7 bases; bases outside gene matches: 8. Germline CDR1 reads MNHNY; CDR2 reads SVGAGI (reference sequence). The length of the CDR3 is 13 residues. About this clone: Antigen specificity is unknown.

The TCR originated in an adult with an advanced solid tumor such as melanoma, head and neck, liver or kidney cancer. Sequences were derived from CD4+ or CD8+ T cells sorted from blood, sampled in a trial of the OX40 agonist ivuxolimab. The chain uses TRBV6-6 and TRBJ2-7, with 8 positions matching TRBD2. The CDR3 sequence is CASSPAGAYEQYF. The DNA for the CDR3 is TGTGCCAGCAGCCCAGCGGGAGCTTATGAGCAGTACTTC.